The subject of this entry is one TCR beta chain. This entry belongs to a study of blood T cell repertoires in COVID-19. Study-level background: Some COVID-19 samples were acute and others convalescent; all came from the United States, Italy and Spain.

Participants, about 18 to 90 years old, spanned fewer than 25 US areas. Participants were placed into cohorts based on the clinical history they reported. Authors' analysis steps: By means of reference gene primer amplification, nucleated cell counts were estimated. Assay: immunoSEQ multiplex PCR; the TCRdb copy retains only in-frame clones and omits some. Clone size and the V and J calls come from that table; the DNA yielded D and trimming. The table lists over 110,000 clones, 84% of them singletons, with roughly 4.3% in the top ten. The CDR3 spans 14 residues. Germline assignment: CDR1 LNHDA and CDR2 SQIVND (reference sequence). The V and J ends lost 7 bases and 5 bases respectively, with 16 bases between them.

The sequence was collected from a middle-aged man in a cohort exposed to, infected with or recovered from COVID-19 (not recorded which). The V and J genes are TRBV19 and TRBJ2-3, with a possible D match to TRBD2 (6 bases). Sequenced: PBMCs or T cells enriched from blood (not recorded which). The CDR3 protein is CASTAGGWGDTQYF. CDR3 nucleotide sequence: TGTGCCAGTACCGCTGGAGGGTGGGGAGATACGCAGTATTTT.